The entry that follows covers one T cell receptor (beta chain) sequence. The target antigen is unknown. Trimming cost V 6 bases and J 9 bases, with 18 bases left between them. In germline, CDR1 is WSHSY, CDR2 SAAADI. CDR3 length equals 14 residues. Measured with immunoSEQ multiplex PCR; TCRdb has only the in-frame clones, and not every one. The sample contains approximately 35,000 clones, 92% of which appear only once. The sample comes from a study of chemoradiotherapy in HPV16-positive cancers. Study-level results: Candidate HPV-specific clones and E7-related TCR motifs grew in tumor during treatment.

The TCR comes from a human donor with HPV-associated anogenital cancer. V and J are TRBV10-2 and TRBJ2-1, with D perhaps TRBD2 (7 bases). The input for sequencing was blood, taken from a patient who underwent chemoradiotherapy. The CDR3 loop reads CASSLTGGAVEQFF. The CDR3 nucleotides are TGCGCCAGCAGCCTAACTGGGGGGGCTGTTGAGCAGTTCTTC.